The T cell receptor beta chain under discussion was sequenced for a study of cytomegalovirus exposure and HLA in healthy donors. Germline CDR1 is SEHNR and CDR2 is FQNEAQ (reference sequence). There are 14 residues in the CDR3. 60 Vbeta and 13 Jbeta primers were used in PCR. The assay was immunoSEQ multiplex PCR, and TCRdb's table has in-frame clones only and misses some. The sample holds approximately 200,000 clones, 60% to 85% seen once. Concerning this clone: Compared with germline, one end of the junction differs, possibly owing to a read error.

The J gene is TRBJ1-2, the V gene TRBV7-9, with D tentatively TRBD1 (6 bases). The specimen was PBMCs. This receptor was obtained from a man aged 40-55 years in good health and CMV-seronegative. The CDR3 DNA reads TGTTCCAGCAGCAGAGGGGACAATAACTATGGCTACACCTTC. Its translation: CSSSRGDNNYGYTF.